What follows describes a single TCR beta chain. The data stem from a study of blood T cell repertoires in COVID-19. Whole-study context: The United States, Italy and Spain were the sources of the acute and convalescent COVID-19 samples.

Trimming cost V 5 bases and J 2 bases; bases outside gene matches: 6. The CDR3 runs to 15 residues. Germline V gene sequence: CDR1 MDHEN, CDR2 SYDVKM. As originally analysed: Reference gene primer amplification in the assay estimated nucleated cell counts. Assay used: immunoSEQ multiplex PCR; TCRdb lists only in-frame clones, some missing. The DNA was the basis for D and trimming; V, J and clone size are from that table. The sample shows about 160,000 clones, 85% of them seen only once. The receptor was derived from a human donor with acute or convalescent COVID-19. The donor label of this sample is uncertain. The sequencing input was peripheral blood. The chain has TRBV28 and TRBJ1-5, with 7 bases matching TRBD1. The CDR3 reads CASSRQGMGNQPQHF. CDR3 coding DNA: TGTGCCAGCAGTCGACAGGGAATGGGCAATCAGCCCCAGCATTTT. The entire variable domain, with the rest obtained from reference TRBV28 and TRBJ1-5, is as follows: DVKVTQSSRYLVKRTGEKVFLECVQDMDHENMFWYRQDPGLGLRLIYFSYDVKMKEKGDIPEGYSVSREKKERFSLILESASTNQTSMYLCASSRQGMGNQPQHFGDGTRLSIL.